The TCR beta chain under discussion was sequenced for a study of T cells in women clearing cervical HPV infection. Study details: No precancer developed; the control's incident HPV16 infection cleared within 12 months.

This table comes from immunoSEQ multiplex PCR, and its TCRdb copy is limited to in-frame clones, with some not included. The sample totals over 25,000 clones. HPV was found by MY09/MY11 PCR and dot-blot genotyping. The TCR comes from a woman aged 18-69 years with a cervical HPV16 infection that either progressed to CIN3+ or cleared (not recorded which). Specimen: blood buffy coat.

Incomplete CDR3 DNA: TGTGCCAGCAGCTTATCGAGCGGGAGGGAGTACAATGAG. Protein sequence: CASSLSSGREYNE. The entire CDR3 sequence reads CASSLSSGREYNEQFF. The chain links TRBV7-7 to TRBJ2-1; TRBD2 matches 10 bases. The DNA ends 3 residues before the CDR3 does, and the rest of the CDR3 is filled in from the germline J gene. V was pared by 2 bases and J by 4 bases, with 5 bases of the junction left unmatched. The CDR3 length is 16 residues. Germline V gives CDR1 SSHAT, CDR2 FNYEAQ (reference sequence).